Shown below are 20 T cell receptor beta chains from a single sample sequenced in a study of response to subunit inactivated influenza vaccine. TCRdb passed the RT-PCR reads through MiXCR, listing each CDR3 protein once. The sample includes roughly 700,000 distinct CDR3 sequences, roughly 14% of them seen just once. Here the sequenced sample was PBMCs from blood, taken roughly 15 days before vaccination. The receptors come from a man over 45 who received an inactivated influenza vaccine.

V gene TRBV5-5 combines with J gene TRBJ1-1; D is uncertain. The CDR3 spans 15 residues. From germline, CDR1 is SGHKS and CDR2 YYEKEE (reference sequence). V lost 4 bases and J 4 bases, leaving 17 bases between the germline ends. The DNA of the CDR3 is TGTGCCAGCAGCAGAAGGGTTATCACGACCACTGAAGCTTTCTTT. Amino acids: CASSRRVITTTEAFF.

This clonotype has a count of ten or more. The rearrangement uses TRBV12-3 or TRBV12-4 and TRBJ2-7, with D maybe TRBD2 (6 bases). The CDR3 has 11 residues. The V and J ends lost 5 bases and 6 bases respectively, with 8 bases between them. The DNA of the CDR3 is TGTGCCAGCAGTATCGGGGGCGAGCAGTACTTC. It yields the protein CASSIGGEQYF.

The chain recombines TRBV6-1 with TRBJ2-3; the D is unclear. Trimming removed 6 bases at V and 1 base at J, with 14 bases between. Germline V gene sequence: CDR1 MNHNS, CDR2 SASEGT. The CDR3 contains 15 residues. For the CDR3, the DNA is TGTGCCAGCAGACCAATATGGGCTGGCACAGATACGCAGTATTTT. Translating it yields CASRPIWAGTDTQYF.

The chain has TRBV3-1 and TRBJ2-1; D not certain. The CDR3 has 17 residues. V was clipped by 4 bases and J by 0 bases, with 16 bases between them. The V gene's germline CDR1 is LGHDT and CDR2 YNNKEL (reference sequence). The chain's CDR3 is CASSPLARRSSYNEQFF. CDR3 coding DNA: TGTGCCAGCAGCCCTCTCGCGCGGCGGAGCTCCTACAATGAGCAGTTCTTC.

The chain uses TRBV29-1 and TRBJ2-3; tentatively, D is TRBD1 (5 bases). The V gene lost 5 bases and the J gene lost 1 base, with 10 bases spanning the gap. Germline CDR1 SQVTM, CDR2 ANQGSEA. This CDR3 contains 13 residues. This chain's CDR3 is CSVIDRRTDTQYF. The CDR3 DNA is TGCAGCGTTATCGACAGACGCACAGATACGCAGTATTTT.

This clonotype has at least ten counts. The CDR3 reads CASSIQQGREKLFF. The CDR3 region has the DNA TGTGCCAGCAGTATACAACAGGGGCGGGAAAAACTGTTTTTT. V usage is TRBV27 and J usage is TRBJ1-4; 7 nucleotides align to TRBD1. With V trimmed by 5 bases and J by 8 bases, 8 bases remained unmatched. The germline V gene encodes CDR1 MNHEY and CDR2 SMNVEV (reference sequence). This CDR3 region has 14 residues.

The J gene is TRBJ1-5, the V gene TRBV20-1; no clear D. The germline V gene encodes CDR1 DFQATT and CDR2 SNEGSKA (reference sequence). Trimming left V 3 bases short and J 0 bases short, with 6 bases between. The length of the CDR3 is 13 residues. CDR3 coding DNA: TGCAGTGCTAGGGATGCTAGCAATCAGCCCCAGCATTTT. Its protein product is CSARDASNQPQHF.

Only a few counts were recorded for this clonotype. DNA of the CDR3: TGTGCCAGCAGCCGAAGTCGGAGGGCCGAGAATGAGCAGTTCTTC. It specifies CASSRSRRAENEQFF. This chain connects TRBV12-3 or TRBV12-4 to TRBJ2-1; TRBD2 might be the D (6 bases). The CDR3 loop spans 15 amino acids. V gave up 6 bases and J gave up 7 bases, with 19 bases separating them.

V and J are TRBV6-5 and TRBJ2-2; possibly TRBD1 for D (5 bases). The CDR3 runs to 15 residues. Germline CDR1 reads MNHEY; CDR2 reads SVGAGI. Trimming cost V 2 bases and J 4 bases, with 11 bases left between them. The CDR3 loop is CASSYTTGATGELFF. CDR3 DNA sequence: TGTGCCAGCAGTTACACTACAGGAGCCACCGGGGAGCTGTTTTTT.

This clonotype was detected many times. The chain's CDR3 is CASSLLGTIPYEQYF. In DNA form, the CDR3 reads TGTGCCAGCAGCTTACTAGGGACGATCCCCTACGAGCAGTACTTC. The genes are TRBV13 and TRBJ2-7, with D perhaps given as TRBD1 or TRBD2 (5 bases each). The CDR3 is 15 residues long. V was pared by 2 bases and J by 2 bases, with 13 bases between. The germline V gene has CDR1 PRHDT and CDR2 FYEKMQ (reference sequence).

The sample holds a few counts of this clonotype. The chain links TRBV29-1 to TRBJ2-7; 7 nucleotides line up with TRBD2. The CDR3 loop spans 14 amino acids. V was clipped by 2 bases and J by 11 bases; unmatched bases: 15. CDR1 and CDR2 (germline): SQVTM, ANQGSEA. CDR3 DNA sequence: TGCAGCGTTGAATGGGGTAGCGGGCCTGGTAGGGAGTACTTC. Its translation is CSVEWGSGPGREYF.

This clonotype was detected only a few times. The J gene is TRBJ2-7, the V gene TRBV7-2; D perhaps matches TRBD1 (6 bases). This CDR3 comprises 15 residues. V was clipped by 5 bases and J by 3 bases, with 17 bases between them. The germline V gene encodes CDR1 SGHTA and CDR2 FQGNSA. The CDR3 protein is CASSPQSGDGYEQYF. The CDR3 nucleotides read TGTGCCAGCAGCCCTCAATCAGGGGACGGCTACGAGCAGTACTTC.

This clonotype came up many times. The chain is built from TRBV2 and TRBJ2-7, with a tentative D call TRBD2 (5 bases). CDR1 is SNHLY and CDR2 is FYNNEI in the germline V gene. The CDR3 length is 12 residues. Trimming took 8 bases from V and 5 from J, leaving 13 bases between them. CDR3 sequence reads: CASVRTGHEQYF. The CDR3 DNA reads as TGTGCCAGCGTCAGGACTGGGCACGAGCAGTACTTC.

The chain carries TRBV18 and TRBJ1-3; D uncertain. V gave up 3 bases and J gave up 0 bases, with 12 bases separating them. Germline values: CDR1 KGHSH, CDR2 LQKENI. The CDR3 loop spans 16 amino acids. CDR3 loop: CASSPPDIGSGNTIYF. CDR3 sequence (DNA): TGTGCCAGCTCACCCCCTGATATCGGCTCTGGAAACACCATATATTTT.

This clonotype was seen more than once but under ten times. The chain combines TRBV18 with TRBJ2-1, with 10 bases fitting TRBD2. With 0 bases clipped from V and 7 bases from J, the junction kept 9 bases outside the gene matches. The length of the CDR3 is 17 residues. Germline V gene data show CDR1 as KGHSH and CDR2 as LQKENI. CDR3 amino acids: CASSPPRSGRAGNEQFF. The CDR3 coding sequence is TGTGCCAGCTCACCACCGCGAAGCGGGAGGGCCGGGAATGAGCAGTTCTTC.

The chain links TRBV3-1 to TRBJ2-1; D is undetermined. Trimming took off 8 bases at V and 3 bases at J, with 17 bases between the two ends. The germline gives CDR1 LGHDT, CDR2 YNNKEL (reference sequence). This CDR3 has 15 amino acids. CDR3 DNA: TGTGCCAGCGCCCCTCTGCTAGGGAACTACAATGAGCAGTTCTTC. Translation gives CASAPLLGNYNEQFF.

This chain uses TRBV5-8 with TRBJ1-5, with D unresolved. Per germline, CDR1 SGHTS and CDR2 YDEGEE. Trimming removed 2 bases from V and 9 bases from J, with 12 bases in between. The CDR3 is 13 residues long. In DNA form, the CDR3 reads TGTGCCAGCAGCTTTGGAGGTGCTTGGCCCCAGCATTTT. Encoded protein: CASSFGGAWPQHF.

This sequence joins TRBV5-1 and TRBJ2-6, with no clear D. CDR3 length: 19 residues. V gave up 4 bases and J gave up 1 base, with 21 bases separating them. Germline V gene lookup returns CDR1 SGHRS and CDR2 YFSETQ. In DNA form, the CDR3 reads TGCGCCAGCAGCCGAAGATCGACCGTTGGTGATTCTGGGGCCAACGTCCTGACTTTC. The encoded protein is CASSRRSTVGDSGANVLTF. The full variable domain, in which reference TRBV5-1 and TRBJ2-6 provide the parts outside the CDR3, is KAGVTQTPRYLIKTRGQQVTLSCSPISGHRSVSWYQQTPGQGLQFLFEYFSETQRNKGNFPGRFSGRQFSNSRSEMNVSTLELGDSALYLCASSRRSTVGDSGANVLTFGAGSRLTVL.

The chain carries TRBV10-3 and TRBJ1-2; D remains ambiguous. The CDR3 has 12 amino acids. The germline CDR1 and CDR2 sequences are ENHRY and SYGVKD. V lost 2 bases, J lost 9 bases, and 10 bases lay in between. The DNA for the CDR3 is TGTGCCATCAGTGAGCCTTTGGGAAGCTACACCTTC. As protein: CAISEPLGSYTF.

The gene calls are TRBV15 and TRBJ2-2; no clear D. V was pared by 0 bases and J by 0 bases, with 5 bases between. The germline V gene has CDR1 LNHNV and CDR2 YYDKDF (reference sequence). The length of the CDR3 is 15 residues. CDR3 sequence reads: CATSREHTNTGELFF. The CDR3 nucleotides are TGTGCCACCAGCAGAGAGCACACGAACACCGGGGAGCTGTTTTTT.